This record looks at one T cell receptor beta chain sequence and its context. Germline CDR1 SEHNR, CDR2 FQNEAQ (reference sequence). The CDR3 has 16 residues. With 5 bases removed from V and 0 bases from J, the gap between germline ends came to 16 bases. This entry is derived from a study of shared clonotypes between healthy human individuals. The protocol was immunoSEQ multiplex PCR, while the TCRdb copy is restricted to in-frame clones and leaves out a portion. In the table there are about 1.1 million clones, 60% to 80% of which are singletons. The sequenced sample was memory CD4+ T cells from PBMCs. The subset is: CD45RA-negative fraction. The clonotype comes from a man aged 18 to 30 in good health. Some clones in this sample may be carry-over from other donors' samples. J is TRBJ1-1 and V is TRBV7-9, with a tentative D call TRBD1 (6 bases). CDR3 loop: CASSRGTPAMNTEAFF. The CDR3 region has the DNA TGTGCCAGCAGCCGCGGGACACCTGCCATGAACACTGAAGCTTTCTTT.